A selection of T cell receptor beta chains follows, all from one sample in a study of blood T cell repertoires in COVID-19. Method: immunoSEQ multiplex PCR; TCRdb's copy keeps in-frame clones and lacks some. The sample shows 30,000 or so clones, 90% of them seen only once. Sequenced: peripheral blood. Source of these receptors: a man between 65 and 85 years old with active or convalescent COVID-19. The CDR3 runs from the conserved cysteine through the conserved F or W. The D gene is left open where the match is weak. A clone size is listed for some rows: how often the clone was seen (once, few, many), or a class if it is expanded.

d_call	v_call	j_call	clone_size	cdr3_aa	cdr3_nt
TRBD1	TRBV7-9	TRBJ1-1	.	CASRRRTGLLNTEAFF	TGTGCCAGCAGGAGGCGGACAGGGCTTTTGAACACTGAAGCTTTCTTT
TRBD1	TRBV2	TRBJ1-1	.	CASSGETGVYTEAFF	TGTGCCAGCAGTGGAGAGACAGGGGTTTACACTGAAGCTTTCTTT
.	TRBV7-8	TRBJ2-7	.	CASSQQGQGIYEQYF	TGTGCCAGCAGTCAGCAGGGCCAGGGCATCTACGAGCAGTACTTC
TRBD1	TRBV28	TRBJ1-5	.	CASSDLGQVDQPQHF	TGTGCCAGCAGCGACCTAGGACAGGTCGATCAGCCCCAGCATTTT
.	TRBV19	TRBJ2-2	.	CASSNGFFTGELFF	TGTGCCAGTAGTAACGGTTTCTTCACCGGGGAGCTGTTTTTT
.	TRBV29-1	TRBJ1-1	.	CSATREMNTEAFF	TGCAGCGCTACTCGGGAAATGAACACTGAAGCTTTCTTT
.	TRBV28	TRBJ1-2	.	CASSLYAGLGYTF	TGTGCCAGCAGTTTATATGCGGGGTTGGGCTACACCTTC
.	TRBV7-2	TRBJ1-5	.	CASSLALTDNQPQHF	TGTGCCAGCAGCTTAGCCCTGACAGACAATCAGCCCCAGCATTTT
TRBD1	TRBV6-5	TRBJ1-2	.	CASSFRGRRANYGYTF	TGTGCCAGCAGTTTCAGGGGGCGGCGAGCTAACTATGGCTACACCTTC
TRBD1	TRBV4-2	TRBJ1-6	.	CASSQDPGQGAYSNSPLHF	TGTGCCAGCAGCCAAGATCCTGGACAGGGGGCTTATTCAAATTCACCCCTCCACTTT
.	TRBV6-5	TRBJ2-7	.	CASKPLTGSYEQYF	TGTGCCAGCAAGCCTCTGACAGGCTCCTACGAGCAGTACTTC
.	TRBV27	TRBJ1-3	.	CASSSLGGGNTIYF	TGTGCCAGCAGTTCTTTGGGCGGGGGAAACACCATATATTTT
.	TRBV5-4	TRBJ1-2	.	CASSSDSHGYTF	TGTGCCAGCAGCTCCGACAGCCATGGCTACACCTTC
TRBD1	TRBV11-1	TRBJ2-7	.	CASSLGQGFYEQYF	TGTGCCAGCAGCTTAGGACAGGGTTTCTACGAGCAGTACTTC
TRBD1	TRBV27	TRBJ1-2	.	CASSTTRTGFGYTF	TGTGCCAGCAGTACCACTCGGACAGGGTTTGGCTACACCTTC
.	TRBV7-8	TRBJ2-3	.	CASSREGGTDTQYF	TGTGCCAGCAGCCGAGAAGGGGGCACAGATACGCAGTATTTT
TRBD1	TRBV19	TRBJ1-5	few	CASTIRDRSNQPQHF	TGTGCCAGTACCATCAGGGACAGGAGCAATCAGCCCCAGCATTTT
TRBD2	TRBV11-3	TRBJ2-1	.	CASSLGAGLKYNEQFF	TGTGCCAGCAGCTTAGGGGCGGGACTAAAGTACAATGAGCAGTTCTTC
.	TRBV7-3	TRBJ1-1	.	CASSVRADTEAFF	TGTGCCAGCAGCGTCAGGGCGGACACTGAAGCTTTCTTT
.	TRBV21-1	TRBJ1-6	.	CASSKQGATNSPLHF	TGTGCCAGCAGCAAACAGGGGGCGACGAATTCACCCCTCCACTTT
TRBD1	TRBV6-5	TRBJ1-1	.	CASSSGTGAPVGQAFF	TGTGCCAGCAGTTCCGGGACAGGGGCCCCGGTGGGACAGGCTTTCTTT
.	TRBV10-3	TRBJ1-1	.	CAIRANTEAFF	TGTGCCATCAGAGCGAACACTGAAGCTTTCTTT
.	TRBV25-1	TRBJ1-6	.	CASSESGGSPLHF	TGTGCCAGCAGTGAATCGGGGGGTTCACCCCTCCACTTT
.	TRBV18	TRBJ2-7	.	CASSPPLAGGEQYF	TGTGCCAGCTCACCACCACTAGCTGGGGGCGAGCAGTACTTC
.	TRBV5-1	TRBJ1-1	.	CASRKQGAAITEAFF	TGCGCCAGCAGAAAACAGGGAGCAGCGATCACTGAAGCTTTCTTT
.	TRBV6-5	TRBJ1-1	.	CASFDRNTEAFF	TGTGCCAGTTTTGACAGGAACACTGAAGCTTTCTTT
.	TRBV19	TRBJ1-5	.	CASWIRSFNQPQHF	TGTGCCAGTTGGATCAGGTCCTTCAATCAGCCCCAGCATTTT
.	TRBV7-2	TRBJ1-3	few	CTEQGPGNTIYF	TGTACCGAACAGGGACCTGGAAACACCATATATTTT
TRBD2	TRBV28	TRBJ2-5	.	CASTVSGTQETQYF	TGTGCCAGCACCGTTAGCGGGACCCAAGAGACCCAGTACTTC
TRBD2	TRBV7-2	TRBJ2-4	.	CASTPLAAGVAKNIQYF	TGTGCCAGCACCCCACTAGCCGCGGGGGTAGCCAAAAACATTCAGTACTTC
.	TRBV30	TRBJ1-2	once	CAWKLQANYGYTF	TGTGCCTGGAAATTGCAGGCTAACTATGGCTACACCTTC
TRBD2	TRBV13	TRBJ2-1	.	CASSLWGLAENEQFF	TGTGCCAGCAGCCTATGGGGACTAGCGGAAAATGAGCAGTTCTTC
.	TRBV4-2	TRBJ1-1	.	CASSRRLSGQDGYEAFF	TGTGCCAGCAGCCGCAGACTTAGCGGGCAGGATGGATATGAAGCTTTCTTT
.	TRBV5-1	TRBJ1-1	once	CASSLWAGMNTEAFF	TGCGCCAGCAGCTTGTGGGCAGGGATGAACACTGAAGCTTTCTTT
.	TRBV18	TRBJ2-7	.	CASSLGRGVSYEQYF	TGTGCCAGCTCACTGGGTCGCGGGGTCTCCTACGAGCAGTACTTC
TRBD1	TRBV5-1	TRBJ2-5	.	CASSLGGTGGSQETQYF	TGCGCCAGCAGCTTGGGCGGGACAGGGGGATCCCAAGAGACCCAGTACTTC
TRBD1	TRBV5-1	TRBJ1-5	once	CASTPTGGRFQPQHF	TGCGCCAGCACCCCGACAGGGGGCCGTTTTCAGCCCCAGCATTTT
.	TRBV7-9	TRBJ1-3	.	CASSLWGAGGNTIYF	TGTGCCAGCAGCTTATGGGGCGCCGGTGGAAACACCATATATTTT
TRBD2	TRBV19	TRBJ2-2	.	CASMKPRLAGATGELFF	TGTGCCAGTATGAAACCCCGACTAGCGGGAGCCACCGGGGAGCTGTTTTTT
.	TRBV29-1	TRBJ2-7	.	CSVSRDYSSYEQYF	TGCAGCGTTTCCCGGGATTACAGCTCCTACGAGCAGTACTTC
TRBD1	TRBV30	TRBJ1-3	.	CAWSPPGQRNTIYF	TGTGCCTGGAGTCCACCGGGACAGCGAAACACCATATATTTT
TRBD1	TRBV7-3	TRBJ1-5	.	CASSPTGGGQPQHF	TGTGCCAGCAGCCCAACAGGGGGGGGTCAGCCCCAGCATTTT
TRBD1	TRBV6-5	TRBJ1-6	.	CASSSRQGYSPLHF	TGTGCCAGCAGTAGTAGACAGGGGTATTCACCCCTCCACTTT
TRBD1	TRBV4-1	TRBJ1-2	.	CASSHVDRVNGYTF	TGCGCCAGTAGCCACGTGGACAGGGTGAATGGCTACACCTTC
.	TRBV18	TRBJ1-1	.	CASSLRTDTEAFF	TGTGCCAGCTCACTACGGACAGACACTGAAGCTTTCTTT
TRBD1	TRBV4-2	TRBJ1-6	.	CASSRGTDNSPLHF	TGTGCCAGCAGCCGAGGGACAGATAATTCACCCCTCCACTTT
TRBD2	TRBV7-9	TRBJ2-7	.	CASSTGTSAIYEQYF	TGTGCCAGCAGCACAGGGACTAGCGCTATATACGAGCAGTACTTC
.	TRBV7-2	TRBJ1-1	.	CASSQQAGTEAFF	TGTGCCAGCAGCCAACAAGCGGGCACTGAAGCTTTCTTT
.	TRBV10-3	TRBJ2-3	.	CAIKGVDTQYF	TGTGCCATCAAGGGGGTAGATACGCAGTATTTT
.	TRBV1	TRBJ1-1	few	CTSSQLQGDEAFF	TGCACCAGCAGCCAACTCCAGGGGGATGAAGCTTTCTTT
.	TRBV7-2	TRBJ1-2	.	CASSPGGQHYGYTF	TGTGCCAGCAGCCCGGGAGGACAGCACTATGGCTACACCTTC
.	TRBV2	TRBJ2-2	.	CASSNGRGTGELFF	TGTGCCAGCTCGAACGGAAGGGGCACCGGGGAGCTGTTTTTT
.	TRBV28	TRBJ1-5	.	CASIMTQGISNQPQHF	TGTGCCAGCATAATGACGCAGGGAATTAGCAATCAGCCCCAGCATTTT
.	TRBV11-2	TRBJ1-4	.	CASSLAGATNEKLFF	TGTGCCAGCAGCTTAGCGGGTGCAACTAATGAAAAACTGTTTTTT
TRBD1	TRBV4-2	TRBJ1-4	.	CASSQAQGATNEKLFF	TGTGCCAGCAGCCAGGCCCAGGGGGCAACTAATGAAAAACTGTTTTTT
.	TRBV7-9	TRBJ2-5	once	CASRRQDQETQYF	TGTGCCAGCAGGCGACAGGACCAAGAGACCCAGTACTTC